The clone carrying this TCR beta chain has just a few counts. Its matching antigen is unknown. The data were taken from a study of blood T cells in healthy people across ages. Findings and limits, study-wide: PBMCs were not sorted, which prevented a conclusive comparison of naive versus antigen-experienced cells.

Per the germline V gene, CDR1 is SGHRS and CDR2 is YFSETQ. The CDR3 length is 15 residues. The junction had 6 bases not matched to a gene; V was cut back by 4 bases and J by 6 bases. PCR was performed a second time for about 7 to 12 cycles using a sample-barcoded 5' primer and a J-beta primer mix. Each cDNA molecule, via a template-switch adaptor with 12 random nucleotides, was tagged. TCRdb independently ran MiXCR on the 5' RACE reads; one entry per CDR3 protein. Of some 1.5 million distinct CDR3 sequences in the sample, roughly 28% are singletons; the top ten hold about 8%. The chain carries TRBV5-1 and TRBJ2-3; 12 bases map to TRBD2. Sequenced: blood. This TCR was recovered from a woman in her twenties or thirties in good health. CDR3 residues: CASSRTSGDRDTQYF. DNA for the CDR3: TGCGCCAGCAGCCGGACTAGCGGGGATCGGGATACGCAGTATTTT. The entire variable domain, with the rest obtained from reference TRBV5-1 and TRBJ2-3, is as follows: KAGVTQTPRYLIKTRGQQVTLSCSPISGHRSVSWYQQTPGQGLQFLFEYFSETQRNKGNFPGRFSGRQFSNSRSEMNVSTLELGDSALYLCASSRTSGDRDTQYFGPGTRLTVL.